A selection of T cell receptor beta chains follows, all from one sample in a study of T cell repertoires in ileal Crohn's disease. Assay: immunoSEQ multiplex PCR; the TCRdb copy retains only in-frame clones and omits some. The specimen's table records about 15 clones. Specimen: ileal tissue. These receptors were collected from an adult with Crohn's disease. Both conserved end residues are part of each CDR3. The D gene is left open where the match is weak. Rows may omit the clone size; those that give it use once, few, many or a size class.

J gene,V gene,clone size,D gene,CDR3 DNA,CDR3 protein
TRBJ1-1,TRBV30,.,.,TGTGCCTGGAGGACAGCAAACACTGAAGCTTTCTTT,CAWRTANTEAFF
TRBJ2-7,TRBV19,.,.,TGTGCCAGTAGTAGGGGGCAGGACCCCTCCTACGAGCAGTACTTC,CASSRGQDPSYEQYF
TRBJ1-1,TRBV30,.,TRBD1,TGTGCCTGGAGACAGGGGGGCACTGAAGCTTTCTTT,CAWRQGGTEAFF
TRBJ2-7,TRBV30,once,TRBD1,TGTGCCTACGGGACAGGACCTTCCTACGAGCAGTACTTC,CAYGTGPSYEQYF
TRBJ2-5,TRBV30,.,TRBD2,TGTGCCTGGTCGGGGGGAGAGACCCAGTACTTC,CAWSGGETQYF
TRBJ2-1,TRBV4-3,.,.,TGCGCCAGCAGCCAAGATTCAGGGGGAGGAAATGAGCAGTTCTTC,CASSQDSGGGNEQFF
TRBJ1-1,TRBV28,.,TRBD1,TGTGCCAGCAGTACTCCGGGGGCGGGACAGGGGAACACTGAAGCTTTCTTT,CASSTPGAGQGNTEAFF